This entry lists 17 T cell receptor beta chains sequenced from one sample in a study of control samples from healthy donors and cancer patients. Clones were read by immunoSEQ multiplex PCR, and TCRdb kept only the in-frame ones, dropping some. The sample yields about 180,000 clones, over 85% seen once. The specimen sequenced was blood. The receptor set was obtained from a man aged 30 to 45 in good health.

This clone was recorded only once. The rearrangement joins TRBV6-6 to TRBJ2-7; maybe TRBD1 (7 bases). Between the trimmed V and J ends, which lost 2 bases and 4 bases, there was a span of 15 bases. The CDR3 has 15 residues. The V gene's germline CDR1 is MNHNY and CDR2 SVGAGI (reference sequence). CDR3 bases: TGTGCCAGCAGTTACACAGGACTACAGGGGTACGAGCAGTACTTC. Residues: CASSYTGLQGYEQYF.

This clone was picked up one time. The chain links TRBV4-1 to TRBJ1-6; the match to TRBD1 covers 9 bases. Trimming cost V 1 base and J 10 bases; bases outside gene matches: 11. CDR1 is MGHRA and CDR2 is YSYEKL in the germline V gene. The CDR3 length is 17 residues. CDR3 protein: CASSQVTRTGVRSPLHF. The CDR3 DNA is TGCGCCAGCAGCCAAGTAACGCGGACAGGGGTTCGGTCACCCCTCCACTTT.

The chain joins TRBV27 to TRBJ1-1, with D maybe TRBD1 (5 bases). Trimming left V 2 bases short and J 4 bases short, with 11 bases between. Per germline, CDR1 MNHEY and CDR2 SMNVEV (reference sequence). The CDR3 is made up of 14 amino acids. DNA for the CDR3: TGTGCCAGCAGTTTAGCGATGGGGGGCACTGAAGCTTTCTTT. The encoded protein is CASSLAMGGTEAFF.

This rearrangement joins TRBV6-2 or TRBV6-3 to TRBJ2-1; D possibly uses TRBD1 or TRBD2 (6 bases each). Trimming took 1 base from V and 8 from J, leaving 18 bases between them. Germline CDR1 is MNHEY and CDR2 is SVGEGT. This CDR3 is 16 amino acids long. The CDR3 sequence is CASSYYRTVWGDEQFF. In DNA, the CDR3 is TGTGCCAGCAGTTACTACAGGACAGTTTGGGGGGATGAGCAGTTCTTC.

This chain connects TRBV6-2 or TRBV6-3 to TRBJ1-1; no firm D call. The CDR3 loop spans 13 amino acids. Per germline, CDR1 MNHEY and CDR2 SVGEGT. The V end was cut by 2 bases, the J end by 7 bases, with 11 bases between. Here the CDR3 reads CASSYRGANEAFF. In DNA form, the CDR3 reads TGTGCCAGCAGTTACCGGGGAGCCAATGAAGCTTTCTTT.

The chain combines TRBV19 with TRBJ2-4; D gene uncertain. Trimming removed 7 bases from V and 0 bases from J, with 10 bases in between. The CDR3 loop spans 14 amino acids. The germline gives CDR1 LNHDA, CDR2 SQIVND (reference sequence). The CDR3 is CASKAQLAKNIQYF. For the CDR3, the DNA is TGTGCCAGTAAGGCACAGCTAGCCAAAAACATTCAGTACTTC. Full variable domain (rest looked up from reference TRBV19 and TRBJ2-4): DGGITQSPKYLFRKEGQNVTLSCEQNLNHDAMYWYRQDPGQGLRLIYYSQIVNDFQKGDIAEGYSVSREKKESFPLTVTSAQKNPTAFYLCASKAQLAKNIQYFGAGTRLSVL.

The rearrangement joins TRBV27 to TRBJ2-3, with 7 bases fitting TRBD1. Germline V gene lookup returns CDR1 MNHEY and CDR2 SMNVEV (reference sequence). The CDR3 spans 16 residues. With V trimmed by 6 bases and J by 4 bases, 13 bases remained unmatched. The CDR3 reads CASRSLALTGADTQYF. As DNA, the CDR3 is TGTGCCAGCAGATCCCTAGCCCTAACAGGGGCAGATACGCAGTATTTT.

V gene TRBV5-1 combines with J gene TRBJ1-1; no firm D call. This CDR3 contains 13 residues. Germline CDR1 SGHRS, CDR2 YFSETQ. With 3 bases removed from V and 4 bases from J, the gap between germline ends came to 10 bases. CDR3 sequence reads: CASSYTYGTEAFF. The CDR3 DNA is TGCGCCAGCAGCTACACCTACGGCACTGAAGCTTTCTTT.

The V gene is TRBV12-3 or TRBV12-4, the J gene TRBJ1-1, with 9 positions matching TRBD1. The CDR3 is made up of 13 amino acids. V lost 5 bases, J lost 5 bases, and 3 bases stayed unmatched. Here the CDR3 DNA reads TGTGCCAGCAGTCGACAGGGGGAGACTGAAGCTTTCTTT. Protein product: CASSRQGETEAFF.

The chain employs TRBV5-1 and TRBJ2-2; TRBD1 agrees at 10 bases. V trimming: 3 bases; J trimming: 5 bases; junction bases outside the gene matches: 1. Germline V CDR1 and CDR2: SGHRS, YFSETQ. This CDR3 spans 14 amino acids. Written as DNA, the CDR3 is TGCGCCAGCAGCTCGGGACAGGGGACCGGGGAGCTGTTTTTT. Its protein product is CASSSGQGTGELFF. The entire variable domain, with the rest obtained from reference TRBV5-1 and TRBJ2-2, is as follows: KAGVTQTPRYLIKTRGQQVTLSCSPISGHRSVSWYQQTPGQGLQFLFEYFSETQRNKGNFPGRFSGRQFSNSRSEMNVSTLELGDSALYLCASSSGQGTGELFFGEGSRLTVL.

Only one count was recorded for this clone. The V gene is TRBV28, the J gene TRBJ1-5; no clear D. Trimming took off 3 bases at V and 0 bases at J, with 9 bases between the two ends. This CDR3 spans 15 amino acids. Germline CDR1 is MDHEN and CDR2 is SYDVKM. In DNA form, the CDR3 reads TGTGCCAGCAGTTTTAGGCGGTATAGCAATCAGCCCCAGCATTTT. Its translation is CASSFRRYSNQPQHF.

This clone was detected only a few times. The rearrangement joins TRBV6-1 to TRBJ2-3; the D call may be TRBD1 or TRBD2 (5 bases each). The V gene lost 2 bases and the J gene lost 4 bases, with 10 bases spanning the gap. Germline CDR1 and CDR2: MNHNS and SASEGT. This CDR3 is built from 14 residues. Written as DNA, the CDR3 is TGTGCCAGCAGTGAAAGTCGGGGACCAGATACGCAGTATTTT. Translation gives CASSESRGPDTQYF.

The chain recombines TRBV7-2 with TRBJ2-5, with TRBD2 matching 8 bases. Germline lookup yields CDR1 SGHTA and CDR2 FQGNSA. V shed 3 bases, J shed 0 bases, and the junction held 3 bases outside the gene matches. The CDR3 contains 15 residues. DNA of the CDR3: TGTGCCAGCAGCTTGGCGGGGGGATACCAAGAGACCCAGTACTTC. Translated, it gives CASSLAGGYQETQYF.

The chain joins TRBV10-2 to TRBJ2-3; no firm D call. Germline assignment: CDR1 WSHSY and CDR2 SAAADI. The length of the CDR3 is 15 residues. V lost 3 bases, J lost 2 bases, and 12 bases lay in between. The CDR3, as DNA: TGCGCCAGCAGTGACAGCGTGGATCCCACAGATACGCAGTATTTT. Its translation is CASSDSVDPTDTQYF.

In its sample, this clone was seen once. CDR3 nucleotides: TGTGCCAGCAGCGTTGGACAGGGGAATGAAAAACTGTTTTTT. Its translation: CASSVGQGNEKLFF. The J gene is TRBJ1-4, the V gene TRBV7-9; 9 positions match TRBD1. The trim removed 5 bases at V and 5 bases at J, leaving 3 bases unmatched. Germline CDR1 and CDR2: SEHNR and FQNEAQ (reference sequence). The CDR3 has 14 amino acids. Full variable domain (outside the CDR3, taken from reference TRBV7-9 and TRBJ1-4): DTGVSQNPRHKITKRGQNVTFRCDPISEHNRLYWYRQTLGQGPEFLTYFQNEAQLEKSRLLSDRFSAERPKGSFSTLEIQRTEQGDSAMYLCASSVGQGNEKLFFGSGTQLSVL.

The chain has TRBV28 and TRBJ2-1; D is ambiguous. The CDR3 is 10 residues long. With 2 bases removed from V and 8 bases from J, the gap between germline ends came to 1 base. Germline-derived CDR1 and CDR2 are MDHEN and SYDVKM. DNA of the CDR3: TGTGCCAGCAGTTTACATGAGCAGTTCTTC. Its translation is CASSLHEQFF. Full variable domain (rest looked up from reference TRBV28 and TRBJ2-1): DVKVTQSSRYLVKRTGEKVFLECVQDMDHENMFWYRQDPGLGLRLIYFSYDVKMKEKGDIPEGYSVSREKKERFSLILESASTNQTSMYLCASSLHEQFFGPGTRLTVL.

This clone showed up just once. The V call is TRBV25-1, the J call TRBJ1-5, with 7 bases lining up with TRBD1. CDR1 is MGHDK, CDR2 SYGVNS, per germline. With 1 base clipped from V and 4 bases from J, the junction kept 1 base outside the gene matches. CDR3 length equals 14 residues. The CDR3 bases are TGTGCCAGCAGTGAATCAGGGGGAAATCAGCCCCAGCATTTT. Its protein product is CASSESGGNQPQHF. Full variable domain (missing parts from reference TRBV25-1 and TRBJ1-5): EADIYQTPRYLVIGTGKKITLECSQTMGHDKMYWYQQDPGMELHLIHYSYGVNSTEKGDLSSESTVSRIRTEHFPLTLESARPSHTSQYLCASSESGGNQPQHFGDGTRLSIL.